This T cell receptor beta chain originates from a study of immune evolution from preneoplasia to lung adenocarcinoma. The study's findings and limits: Later-stage lesions appeared to have more T cells, more diversity, less clonality.

H&E slides confirmed each diagnosis, reviewed by two pathologists independently. Profiling relied on immunoSEQ multiplex PCR, and the TCRdb table lists in-frame clones only, not all of them. The sample has tens of thousands of clones; roughly 74% are singletons. The CDR3 is made up of 11 amino acids. Deletions cut 5 bases from V and 8 bases from J, with 9 bases between. Germline loops: CDR1 SGHAT, CDR2 FQNNGV. As regards this clone: The antigen remains undetermined.

This sequence originates from a person in their sixties or seventies with lung adenocarcinoma. Sequencing was performed on FFPE invasive lung adenocarcinoma tissue. The V call is TRBV11-2, the J call TRBJ1-1, with D unresolved. The chain's CDR3 is CASSKTTEAFF. In DNA, the CDR3 is TGTGCCAGCAGCAAGACAACGGAAGCTTTCTTT.